This T cell receptor (beta chain) was documented in a study of blood T cell repertoires in COVID-19. Across the whole study: Donors in the United States, Italy and Spain gave samples during acute or convalescent COVID-19. Nucleic acid was either cDNA or gDNA, and it came from T cells, B-cell-depleted T cells, or PBMCs.

Per the study methods: Nucleated cell number was recorded as an estimate derived from reference gene primer amplification. TCRdb's copy holds only in-frame clones and misses some; the assay was immunoSEQ multiplex PCR. The V and J calls and the clone size are those of that table, but D and trimming were determined from the DNA. This table has fewer than 250,000 clones, about 83% appearing once. This clone was recorded a few times. Per the germline V gene, CDR1 is SQVTM and CDR2 is ANQGSEA. The CDR3 has 13 amino acids. V shed 6 bases and J shed 1 base, with 12 bases lying between them. The chain is built from TRBV29-1 and TRBJ2-5, with a weak D call TRBD2 (6 bases). This sequence was found in a woman aged 50 to 60 with acute or convalescent COVID-19. Sequencing input: peripheral blood. The CDR3 sequence is CSVLSGAQETQYF. The CDR3 nucleotides are TGCAGCGTGCTTTCGGGAGCCCAAGAGACCCAGTACTTC.